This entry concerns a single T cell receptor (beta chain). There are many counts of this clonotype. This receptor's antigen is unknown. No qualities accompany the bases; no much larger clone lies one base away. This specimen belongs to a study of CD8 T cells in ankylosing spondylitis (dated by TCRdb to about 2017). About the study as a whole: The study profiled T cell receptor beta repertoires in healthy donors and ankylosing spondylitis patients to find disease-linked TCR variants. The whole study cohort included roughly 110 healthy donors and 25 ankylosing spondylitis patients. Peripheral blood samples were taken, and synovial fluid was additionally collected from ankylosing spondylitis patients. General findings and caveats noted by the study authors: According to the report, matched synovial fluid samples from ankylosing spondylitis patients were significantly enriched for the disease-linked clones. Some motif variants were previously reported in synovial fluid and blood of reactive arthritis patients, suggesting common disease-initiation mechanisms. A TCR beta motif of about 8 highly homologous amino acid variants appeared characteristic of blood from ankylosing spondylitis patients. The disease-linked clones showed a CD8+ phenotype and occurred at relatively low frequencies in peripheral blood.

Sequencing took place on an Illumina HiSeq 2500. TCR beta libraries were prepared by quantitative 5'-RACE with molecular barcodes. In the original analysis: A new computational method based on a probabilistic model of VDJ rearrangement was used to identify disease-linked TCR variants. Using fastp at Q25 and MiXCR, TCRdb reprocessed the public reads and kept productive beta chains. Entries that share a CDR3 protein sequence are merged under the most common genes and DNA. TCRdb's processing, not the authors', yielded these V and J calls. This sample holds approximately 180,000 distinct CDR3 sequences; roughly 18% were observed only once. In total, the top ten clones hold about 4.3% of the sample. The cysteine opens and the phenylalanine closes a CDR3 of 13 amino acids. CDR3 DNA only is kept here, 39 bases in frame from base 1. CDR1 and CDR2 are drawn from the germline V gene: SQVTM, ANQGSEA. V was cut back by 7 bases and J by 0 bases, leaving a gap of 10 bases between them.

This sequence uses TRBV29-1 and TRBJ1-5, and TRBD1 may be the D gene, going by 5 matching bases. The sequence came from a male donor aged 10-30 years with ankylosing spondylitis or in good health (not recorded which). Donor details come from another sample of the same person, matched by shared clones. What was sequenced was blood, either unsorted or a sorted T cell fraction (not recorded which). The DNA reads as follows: TGCAGCGCACAGGAAAATAGCAATCAGCCCCAGCATTTT. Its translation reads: CSAQENSNQPQHF. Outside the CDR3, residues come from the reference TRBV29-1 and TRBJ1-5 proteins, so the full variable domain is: SAVISQKPSRDICQRGTSLTIQCQVDSQVTMMFWYRQQPGQSLTLIATANQGSEATYESGFVIDKFPISRPNLTFSTLTVSNMSPEDSSIYLCSAQENSNQPQHFGDGTRLSIL.